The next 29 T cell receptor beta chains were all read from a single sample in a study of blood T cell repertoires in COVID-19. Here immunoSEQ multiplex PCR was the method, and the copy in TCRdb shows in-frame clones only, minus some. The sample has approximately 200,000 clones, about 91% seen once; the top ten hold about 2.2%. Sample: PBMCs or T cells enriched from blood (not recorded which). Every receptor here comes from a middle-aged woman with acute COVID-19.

This CDR3 is CASSESGPGQGYEQYF. The DNA for the CDR3 is TGTGCCAGCAGTGAAAGCGGCCCGGGACAGGGGTACGAGCAGTACTTC. The chain combines TRBV6-1 with TRBJ2-7; 10 bases fit TRBD1. Germline lookup yields CDR1 MNHNS and CDR2 SASEGT. This CDR3 contains 16 residues. Germline trimming cut 2 bases from V and 4 bases from J; bases unmatched to any gene: 8.

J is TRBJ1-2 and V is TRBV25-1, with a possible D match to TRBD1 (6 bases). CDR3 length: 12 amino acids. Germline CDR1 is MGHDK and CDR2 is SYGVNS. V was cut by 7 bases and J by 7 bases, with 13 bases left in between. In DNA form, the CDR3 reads TGTGCCAGCACGCCGGGGGGCCTTGGCTACACCTTC. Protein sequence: CASTPGGLGYTF.

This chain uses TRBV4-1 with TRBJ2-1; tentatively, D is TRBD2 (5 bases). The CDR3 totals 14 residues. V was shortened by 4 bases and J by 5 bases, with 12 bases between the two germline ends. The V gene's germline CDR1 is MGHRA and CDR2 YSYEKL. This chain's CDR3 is CASSPGFGDNEQFF. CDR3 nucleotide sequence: TGCGCCAGCAGCCCGGGGTTTGGGGACAATGAGCAGTTCTTC.

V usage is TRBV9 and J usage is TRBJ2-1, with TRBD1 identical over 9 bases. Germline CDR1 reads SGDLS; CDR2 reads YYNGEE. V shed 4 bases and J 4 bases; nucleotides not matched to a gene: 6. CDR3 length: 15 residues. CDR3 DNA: TGTGCCAGCAGCCCCGGACAGGGGTTTTACAATGAGCAGTTCTTC. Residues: CASSPGQGFYNEQFF.

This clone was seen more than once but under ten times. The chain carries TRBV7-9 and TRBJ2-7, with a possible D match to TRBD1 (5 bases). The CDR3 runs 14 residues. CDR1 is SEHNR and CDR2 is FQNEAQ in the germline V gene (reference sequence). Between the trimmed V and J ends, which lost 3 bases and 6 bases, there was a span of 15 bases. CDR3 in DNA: TGTGCCAGCAGCTTCGATGAAACAGGCGCCGAGCAGTACTTC. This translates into CASSFDETGAEQYF.

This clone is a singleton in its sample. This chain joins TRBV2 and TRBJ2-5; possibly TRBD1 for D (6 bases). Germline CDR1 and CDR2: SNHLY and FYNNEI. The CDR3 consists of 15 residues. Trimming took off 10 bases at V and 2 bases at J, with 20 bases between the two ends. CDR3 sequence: CATTSLNRAQETQYF. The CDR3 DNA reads TGTGCCACCACAAGCCTAAACAGGGCGCAAGAGACCCAGTACTTC.

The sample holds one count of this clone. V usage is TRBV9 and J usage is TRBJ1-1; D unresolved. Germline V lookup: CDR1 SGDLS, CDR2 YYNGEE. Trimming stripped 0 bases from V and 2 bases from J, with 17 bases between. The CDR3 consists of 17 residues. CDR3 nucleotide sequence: TGTGCCAGCAGCGTAGGTCCCCACTCCGCAACCAACACTGAAGCTTTCTTT. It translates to CASSVGPHSATNTEAFF.

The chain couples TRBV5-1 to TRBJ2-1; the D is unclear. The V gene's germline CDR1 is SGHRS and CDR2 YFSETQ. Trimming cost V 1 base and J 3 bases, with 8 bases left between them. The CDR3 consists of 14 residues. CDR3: CASSLPGVYNEQFF. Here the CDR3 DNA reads TGCGCCAGCAGCTTGCCTGGAGTCTACAATGAGCAGTTCTTC.

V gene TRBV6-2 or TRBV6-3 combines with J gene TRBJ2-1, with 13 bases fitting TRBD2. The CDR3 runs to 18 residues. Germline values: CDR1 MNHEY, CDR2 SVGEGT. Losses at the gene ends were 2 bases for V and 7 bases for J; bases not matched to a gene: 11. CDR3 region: CASSYAGLAGRMENEQFF. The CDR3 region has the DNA TGTGCCAGCAGTTACGCGGGACTAGCGGGGAGGATGGAGAATGAGCAGTTCTTC.

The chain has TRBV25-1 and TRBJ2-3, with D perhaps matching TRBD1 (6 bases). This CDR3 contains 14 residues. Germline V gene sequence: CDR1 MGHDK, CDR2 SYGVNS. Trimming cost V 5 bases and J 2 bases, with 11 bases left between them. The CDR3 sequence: CASSRWGPTDTQYF. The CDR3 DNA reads TGTGCCAGCAGTCGCTGGGGGCCCACAGATACGCAGTATTTT.

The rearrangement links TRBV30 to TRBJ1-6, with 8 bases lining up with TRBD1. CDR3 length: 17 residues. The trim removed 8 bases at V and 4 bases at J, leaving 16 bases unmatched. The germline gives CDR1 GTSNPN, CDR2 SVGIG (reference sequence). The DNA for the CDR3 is TGTGCCGGACGACAGGGGATCGGCACCCTTTATAATTCACCCCTCCACTTT. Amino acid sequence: CAGRQGIGTLYNSPLHF.

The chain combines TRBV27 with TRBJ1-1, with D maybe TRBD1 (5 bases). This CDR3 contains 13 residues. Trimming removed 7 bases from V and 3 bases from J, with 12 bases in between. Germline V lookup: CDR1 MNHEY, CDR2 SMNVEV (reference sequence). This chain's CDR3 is CASTGEGDTEAFF. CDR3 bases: TGTGCCAGCACGGGAGAAGGGGACACTGAAGCTTTCTTT.

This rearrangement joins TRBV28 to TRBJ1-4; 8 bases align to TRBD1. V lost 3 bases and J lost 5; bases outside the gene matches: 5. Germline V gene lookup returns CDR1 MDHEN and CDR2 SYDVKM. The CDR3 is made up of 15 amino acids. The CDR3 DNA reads TGTGCCAGCAGTTTCCCGGGACAGGCGAATGAAAAACTGTTTTTT. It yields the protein CASSFPGQANEKLFF. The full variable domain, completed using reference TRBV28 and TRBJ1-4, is DVKVTQSSRYLVKRTGEKVFLECVQDMDHENMFWYRQDPGLGLRLIYFSYDVKMKEKGDIPEGYSVSREKKERFSLILESASTNQTSMYLCASSFPGQANEKLFFGSGTQLSVL.

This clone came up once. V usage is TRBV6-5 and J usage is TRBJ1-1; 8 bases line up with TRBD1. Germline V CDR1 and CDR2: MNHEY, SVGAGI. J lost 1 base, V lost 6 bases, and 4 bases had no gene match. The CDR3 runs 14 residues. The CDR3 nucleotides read TGTGCCAGCAGATTGGGACAGGCGAACACTGAAGCTTTCTTT. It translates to CASRLGQANTEAFF.

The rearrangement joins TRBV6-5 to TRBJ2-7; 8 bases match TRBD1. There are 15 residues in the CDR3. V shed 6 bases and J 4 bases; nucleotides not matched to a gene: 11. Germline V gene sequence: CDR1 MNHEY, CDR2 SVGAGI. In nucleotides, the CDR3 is TGTGCCAGCAGGAGCCCCGGGACAGGAACATACGAGCAGTACTTC. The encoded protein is CASRSPGTGTYEQYF.

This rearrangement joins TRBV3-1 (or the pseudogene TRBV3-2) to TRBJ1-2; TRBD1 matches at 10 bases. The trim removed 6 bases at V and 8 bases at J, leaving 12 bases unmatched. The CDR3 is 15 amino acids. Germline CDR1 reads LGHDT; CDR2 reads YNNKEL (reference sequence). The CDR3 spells CASSRADRGLKGYTF. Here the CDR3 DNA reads TGTGCCAGCAGTCGAGCAGACAGGGGGCTAAAAGGCTACACCTTC.

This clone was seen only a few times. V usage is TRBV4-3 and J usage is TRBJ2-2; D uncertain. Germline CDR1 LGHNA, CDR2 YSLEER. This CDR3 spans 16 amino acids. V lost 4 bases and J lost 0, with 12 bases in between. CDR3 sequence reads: CASSPSTSANTGELFF. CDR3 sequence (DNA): TGCGCCAGCAGCCCGTCCACGAGCGCGAACACCGGGGAGCTGTTTTTT.

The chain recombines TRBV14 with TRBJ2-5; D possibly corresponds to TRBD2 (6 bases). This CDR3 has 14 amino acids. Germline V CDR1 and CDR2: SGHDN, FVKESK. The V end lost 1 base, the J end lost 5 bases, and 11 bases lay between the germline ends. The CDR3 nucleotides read TGTGCCAGCAGCCAAGTAGGAGGGCTGGAGACCCAGTACTTC. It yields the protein CASSQVGGLETQYF. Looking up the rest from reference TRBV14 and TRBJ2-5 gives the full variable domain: EAGVTQFPSHSVIEKGQTVTLRCDPISGHDNLYWYRRVMGKEIKFLLHFVKESKQDESGMPNNRFLAERTGGTYSTLKVQPAELEDSGVYFCASSQVGGLETQYFGPGTRLLVL.

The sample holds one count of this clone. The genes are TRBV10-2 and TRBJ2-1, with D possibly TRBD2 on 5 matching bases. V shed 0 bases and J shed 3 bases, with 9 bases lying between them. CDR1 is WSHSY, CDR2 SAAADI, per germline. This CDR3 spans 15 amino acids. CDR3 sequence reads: CASSESLAGYNEQFF. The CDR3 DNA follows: TGCGCCAGCAGTGAGTCGCTGGCGGGCTACAATGAGCAGTTCTTC.

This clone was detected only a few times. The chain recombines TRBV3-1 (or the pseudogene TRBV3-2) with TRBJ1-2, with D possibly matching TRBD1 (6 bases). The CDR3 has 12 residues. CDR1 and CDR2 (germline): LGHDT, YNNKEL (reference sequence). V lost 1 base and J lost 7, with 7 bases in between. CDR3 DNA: TGTGCCAGCAGCCAAGCCAGGGGTGGCTACACCTTC. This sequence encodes CASSQARGGYTF.

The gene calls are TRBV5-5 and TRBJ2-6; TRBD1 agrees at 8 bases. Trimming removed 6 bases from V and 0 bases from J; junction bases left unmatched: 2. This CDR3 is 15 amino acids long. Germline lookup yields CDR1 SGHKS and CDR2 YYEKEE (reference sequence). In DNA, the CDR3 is TGTGCCAGCATCCAGGGGGCCTCTGGGGCCAACGTCCTGACTTTC. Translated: CASIQGASGANVLTF.

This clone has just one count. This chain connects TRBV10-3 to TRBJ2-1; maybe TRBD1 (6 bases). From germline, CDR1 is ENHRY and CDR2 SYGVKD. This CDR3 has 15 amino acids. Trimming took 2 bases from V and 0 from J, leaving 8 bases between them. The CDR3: CAISETGFSYNEQFF. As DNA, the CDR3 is TGTGCCATCAGTGAGACAGGGTTCTCCTACAATGAGCAGTTCTTC.

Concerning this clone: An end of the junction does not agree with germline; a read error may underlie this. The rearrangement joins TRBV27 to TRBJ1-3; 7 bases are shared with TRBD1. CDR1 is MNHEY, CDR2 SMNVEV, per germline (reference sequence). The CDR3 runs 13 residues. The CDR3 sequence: CASSPRQGSTIYF. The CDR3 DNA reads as TGTGCCAGCAGTCCAAGACAGGGAAGCACCATATATTTT.

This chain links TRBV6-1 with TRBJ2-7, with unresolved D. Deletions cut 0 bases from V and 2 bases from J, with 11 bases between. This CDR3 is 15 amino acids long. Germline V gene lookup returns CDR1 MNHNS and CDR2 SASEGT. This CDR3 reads CASSEAPTTPYEQYF. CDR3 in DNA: TGTGCCAGCAGTGAAGCACCAACTACCCCCTACGAGCAGTACTTC.

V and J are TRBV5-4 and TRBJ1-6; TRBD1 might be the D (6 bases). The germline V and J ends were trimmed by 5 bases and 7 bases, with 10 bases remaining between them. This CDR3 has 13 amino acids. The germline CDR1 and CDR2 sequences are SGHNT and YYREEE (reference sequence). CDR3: CASRKGGNSPLHF. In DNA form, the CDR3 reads TGTGCCAGCAGAAAGGGGGGGAATTCACCCCTCCACTTT.

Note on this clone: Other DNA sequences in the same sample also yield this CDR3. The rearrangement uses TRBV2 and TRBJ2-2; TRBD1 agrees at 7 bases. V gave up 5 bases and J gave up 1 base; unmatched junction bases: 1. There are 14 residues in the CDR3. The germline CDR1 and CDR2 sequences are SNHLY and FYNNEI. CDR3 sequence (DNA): TGTGCCAGCAGTAGACAGGGGAACACCGGGGAGCTGTTTTTT. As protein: CASSRQGNTGELFF.

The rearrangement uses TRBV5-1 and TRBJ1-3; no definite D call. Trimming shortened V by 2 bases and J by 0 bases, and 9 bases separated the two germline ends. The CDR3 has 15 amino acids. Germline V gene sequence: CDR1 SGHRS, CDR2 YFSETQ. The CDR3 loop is CASSFGENSGNTIYF. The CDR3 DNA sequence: TGCGCCAGCAGCTTTGGAGAGAACTCTGGAAACACCATATATTTT.

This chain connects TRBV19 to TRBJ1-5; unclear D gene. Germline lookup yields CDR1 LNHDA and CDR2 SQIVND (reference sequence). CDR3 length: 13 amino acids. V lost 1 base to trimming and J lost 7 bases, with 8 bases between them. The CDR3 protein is CASSIGQVQPQHF. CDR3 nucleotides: TGTGCCAGTAGTATAGGTCAGGTCCAGCCCCAGCATTTT.

The CDR3 region has the DNA TGTGCCAGCTCACCGACCGGGACAGAGAACACTGAAGCTTTCTTT. This codes for CASSPTGTENTEAFF. The chain recombines TRBV18 with TRBJ1-1; TRBD1 agrees at 7 bases. Germline trimming cut 3 bases from V and 1 base from J; bases unmatched to any gene: 5. The length of the CDR3 is 15 residues. Germline CDR1 reads KGHSH; CDR2 reads LQKENI.